This T cell receptor beta chain was recovered during a study of naive and memory T cell subsets (dated by TCRdb to about 2017). About the investigation overall: An open-source, UMI-based TCR alpha and beta sequencing pipeline was applied to sorted naive and memory peripheral blood T cell subsets. The functional CMV T cell responses agreed completely with IgG serology results. RNA was DNase-treated and reverse transcribed with TCR constant-region primers, mostly using SuperScript III.

The paper's findings and limits, for the study overall: In both CD4 and CD8 cells, going from naive through CM, EM and EMRA, the Gini index went up while Shannon and inverse Simpson diversity went down. No ground truth was available to validate the repertoire findings for the naive and memory subsets. Single alpha or beta chain sequences, rather than paired alpha/beta receptors, were used to define clonotypes. Once error correction was done, more than 85% of naive TCR sequences showed up just once, which made the naive abundance distributions much steeper than those of the memory subsets. RNA-based TCR counts may be influenced by expression changes linked to T cell activation and differentiation. TCR abundance followed a power law whose exponent differed between naive and memory subsets but was consistent across the three individuals.

For this clonotype: No antigen is known for it. Qualities for individual bases were not recorded, and no much larger clone is one base off.

Libraries were made using UMI-ligation and nested PCR. The beta constant-region primer was an equimolar mix of two oligonucleotides covering both TRBC1 and TRBC2. Four rounds of PCR, combining the SP2 primer with nested alpha and beta constant-region primers, were used to amplify the ligated cDNA. A single-stranded oligonucleotide carrying the SP2 primer and a 12-nucleotide UMI was ligated to the 3' end of the cDNA by T4 RNA ligase 1. Incubation of the ligation reaction was carried out at 16 degrees C for about 20-25 hours. To avoid over-amplification, PCR2 was usually performed as a SYBR Green qPCR and halted once a predetermined threshold was reached. Apart from the first purification, every purification step used Agencourt AMPure XP magnetic beads. Libraries were quantified by Qubit and checked on a TapeStation, where a main peak was expected near 650 bp. Sequencing of the pooled libraries was done on an Illumina MiSeq using v2 2x251 paired-end kits, which typically yielded roughly 0.95-2.1 million reads per sample. Libraries were pooled at 4 nM per sample, and 5-7% PhiX was added to improve cluster recognition. As for the authors' bioinformatics: Using tag matching that tolerated one base-pair mismatch, Decombinator assigned V and J genes to FASTQ reads that had been processed by Demultiplexor. Collapsinator relied on UMIs to fix sequencing errors as well as frequency errors caused by PCR heterogeneity. TCRs were translated and CDR3s were extracted from the conserved cysteine to the FGXG phenylalanine by CDR3Translator, with non-productive sequences being flagged. Repertoires were subsampled to equal numbers of UMI-defined TCRs before Gini, Shannon entropy and inverse Simpson indices were calculated. Within the linear range, a power law was fitted to clonotype abundance distributions using maximum likelihood. On one naive CD8 sample, the pipeline and MIGEC gave similar UMI counts, unique TCR numbers and clonal distributions. Repertoires were searched for some 7,000 CMV-associated CDR3 sequences compiled from VDJdb and a published dataset. The public reads were quality trimmed at Q25 with fastp and then assembled into clones with MiXCR by TCRdb, keeping productive beta chains. Identical CDR3 proteins give one entry, which carries the most common genes and DNA. The V and J calls follow TCRdb's processing rather than the paper's. This sample holds roughly 130,000 distinct CDR3 sequences; around 35% were observed only once. The ten largest make up about 1% of the sample.

From the second PCR step onward, the TCR alpha chain libraries and the TCR beta chain libraries were amplified separately. Donor CMV status was determined by IFNgamma production from CD4+ T cells after overnight stimulation of fresh PBMCs with CMV viral lysate. Using Miltenyi beads, CD4 T cells were first positively selected, and CD8 T cells were then positively selected from the CD4-negative fraction. After staining for CD3, CD4, CD8, CD45RA, CD27 and a live/dead dye, cells were sorted on a BD Aria II into four subsets based on CD45RA and CD27. A few healthy volunteers provided blood, and each donor's sample was split into CD4 and CD8 T cells and then further divided into four differentiation subsets. About 120 ml of peripheral blood was collected from each donor, and PBMC were isolated from the blood using Ficoll-Paque PLUS density-gradient centrifugation. Sorted cells were lysed in RLT buffer, and RNA was extracted with a Qiagen RNeasy kit and stored at -80°C.

V is clipped by 2 bases and J by 1 base, and the sequence between their germline boundaries is 12 bases long. The CDR3 numbers 15 residues from cysteine through phenylalanine. Only CDR3 DNA remains: 45 bases, in frame from the first base. CDR1 and CDR2 are read off the germline V gene as MDHEN and SYDVKM. The clonotype originates from a human donor in good health. The chain couples TRBV28 to TRBJ2-7, with a tentative D gene TRBD1 over 6 matching bases. Sequenced: central memory CD4+ T cells from blood. In the paper's terms, the cell subset or site label means: central memory, CD45RA- CD27+. The CDR3 is CASSLAGERSYEQYF. In nucleotide form, the sequence is TGTGCCAGCAGTTTAGCAGGGGAGAGGTCCTACGAGCAGTACTTC. With all but the CDR3 taken from the reference TRBV28 and TRBJ2-7 genes, the full variable domain is: DVKVTQSSRYLVKRTGEKVFLECVQDMDHENMFWYRQDPGLGLRLIYFSYDVKMKEKGDIPEGYSVSREKKERFSLILESASTNQTSMYLCASSLAGERSYEQYFGPGTRLTVT.